The clone carrying this T cell receptor (beta chain) was counted only a few times. Its antigen remains unknown. At one end the junction does not follow the germline gene, possibly because of a read error. Each donor supplied roughly 9.2 milliliters of peripheral blood. The data derive from a study of blood T cells in healthy people across ages. Study-wide findings and caveats: Researchers report that TCR beta diversity correlated strongly with naive T cell percentage.

The authors ran a second PCR of about 7 to 12 cycles using a sample-barcoded 5' primer and a J-beta primer mix. MiXCR was run by TCRdb on the 5' RACE reads, yielding one entry per CDR3 protein. The table shows fewer than 800,000 distinct CDR3 sequences, with 20% to 25% occurring only once. Germline V lookup: CDR1 SGHAT, CDR2 FQNNGV. The CDR3 spans 15 residues. These records were also assigned to another study, of T cells of mothers and their children. As that study records: Slightly higher but non-significant overlap marked related mother-child pairs versus unrelated pairs.

This TCR derives from a boy aged 10-17 years in good health. Material: blood. V and J are TRBV11-2 and TRBJ2-5; D ambiguous. The CDR3 DNA is TGTGCCAACAGCTTAGGAGTCCGGGACCAAGAGACCCAGTACTTC. The encoded protein is CANSLGVRDQETQYF. Complete variable domain (other parts from reference TRBV11-2 and TRBJ2-5): EAGVAQSPRYKIIEKRQSVAFWCNPISGHATLYWYQQILGQGPKLLIQFQNNGVVDDSQLPKDRFSAERLKGVDSTLKIQPAKLEDSAVYLCANSLGVRDQETQYFGPGTRLLVL.